This T cell receptor (beta chain) was sequenced in a study of metastatic and nonmetastatic thyroid tumors. Germline CDR1 is SGHTA and CDR2 is FQGNSA. The CDR3 is made up of 13 amino acids. Deletions cut 1 base from V and 7 bases from J, with 8 bases between. Sample share makes this clone medium-sized. Patients had received no treatment of any kind before thyroid surgery. TCRdb reprocessed the PCR reads using MiXCR. The table records 13,000 to 15,000 clones, almost 30% of them present only once. Material: blood. The V and J genes are TRBV7-2 and TRBJ2-1, with D possibly being TRBD1 (5 bases). The origin of this receptor is a female donor with papillary thyroid cancer or a benign thyroid nodule (not recorded which). Some clones in this sample may be carry-over from other donors' samples. Written as DNA, the CDR3 is TGTGCCAGCAGCTTAGGCAGGGTTAATGAGCAGTTCTTC. Its protein product is CASSLGRVNEQFF.